One sample yielded the 30 T cell receptor beta chains listed below, sequenced in a study of blood T cell repertoires in COVID-19. Some clones are missing from TCRdb's copy, which holds only in-frame ones; the method was immunoSEQ multiplex PCR. The sample yields around 8,000 clones, around four fifths seen once. The sequencing input was peripheral blood. The receptors originated from a human donor in a cohort sampled during active COVID-19.

The chain has TRBV28 and TRBJ2-7, with TRBD2 as a possible D gene (6 bases). This CDR3 has 13 residues. CDR1 and CDR2 from the germline V gene are MDHEN and SYDVKM. V lost 3 bases and J lost 5, with 11 bases in between. The CDR3 nucleotides are TGTGCCAGCAGTTTGGCCGGGAGTAACGAGCAGTACTTC. Translated, it gives CASSLAGSNEQYF. Full variable domain (rest looked up from reference TRBV28 and TRBJ2-7): DVKVTQSSRYLVKRTGEKVFLECVQDMDHENMFWYRQDPGLGLRLIYFSYDVKMKEKGDIPEGYSVSREKKERFSLILESASTNQTSMYLCASSLAGSNEQYFGPGTRLTVT.

The gene calls are TRBV5-5 and TRBJ1-1, with 9 bases lining up with TRBD1. Looked up from germline, CDR1 is SGHKS and CDR2 is YYEKEE (reference sequence). V shed 3 bases and J 6 bases; nucleotides not matched to a gene: 3. The CDR3 totals 13 residues. CDR3 residues: CASSYGQGPEAFF. Written as DNA, the CDR3 is TGTGCCAGCAGCTACGGACAGGGGCCTGAAGCTTTCTTT.

The chain recombines TRBV7-9 with TRBJ2-6, with TRBD1 matching 7 bases. The V segment lost 5 bases and the J segment 4 bases; nucleotides outside the gene matches: 11. Germline V CDR1 and CDR2: SEHNR, FQNEAQ (reference sequence). The CDR3 loop spans 17 amino acids. The CDR3: CASSHWDSLEGANVLTF. DNA for the CDR3: TGTGCCAGCAGCCATTGGGACAGCCTAGAGGGGGCCAACGTCCTGACTTTC.

The rearrangement links TRBV7-8 to TRBJ1-6; possible D gene TRBD1, 6 bases. The CDR3 is made up of 16 amino acids. Germline assignment: CDR1 SGHVS and CDR2 FQNEAQ. V lost 2 bases and J 7 bases, leaving 15 bases between the germline ends. CDR3 sequence: CASSLSPQGWNSPLHF. The CDR3, as DNA: TGTGCCAGCAGCTTATCCCCGCAGGGGTGGAATTCACCCCTCCACTTT.

The rearrangement joins TRBV2 to TRBJ2-7; TRBD2 agrees at 8 bases. CDR1 and CDR2 (germline): SNHLY, FYNNEI. After removal of 2 bases from V and 1 base from J, the junction contained 7 bases not matched to a gene. The CDR3 runs to 16 residues. The CDR3 loop is CASSEFAGGVSYEQYF. CDR3 DNA sequence: TGTGCCAGCAGTGAATTTGCGGGAGGAGTATCCTACGAGCAGTACTTC. Full variable domain (rest looked up from reference TRBV2 and TRBJ2-7): EPEVTQTPSHQVTQMGQEVILRCVPISNHLYFYWYRQILGQKVEFLVSFYNNEISEKSEIFDDQFSVERPDGSNFTLKIRSTKLEDSAMYFCASSEFAGGVSYEQYFGPGTRLTVT.

The rearrangement uses TRBV7-9 and TRBJ2-3, with 10 bases aligning to TRBD2. The CDR3 is made up of 17 amino acids. The ends lost 0 bases at V and 0 bases at J; junction bases unmatched: 3. Germline assignment: CDR1 SEHNR and CDR2 FQNEAQ (reference sequence). Here the CDR3 DNA reads TGTGCCAGCAGCTTAGCGGGTAGCGGGAGGAGCACAGATACGCAGTATTTT. Its translation: CASSLAGSGRSTDTQYF. Full variable domain (missing parts from reference TRBV7-9 and TRBJ2-3): DTGVSQNPRHKITKRGQNVTFRCDPISEHNRLYWYRQTLGQGPEFLTYFQNEAQLEKSRLLSDRFSAERPKGSFSTLEIQRTEQGDSAMYLCASSLAGSGRSTDTQYFGPGTRLTVL.

The V call is TRBV6-2 or TRBV6-3, the J call TRBJ2-7, with TRBD1 identical over 9 bases. The germline CDR1 and CDR2 sequences are MNHEY and SVGEGT. Trimming cost V 4 bases and J 1 base; bases outside gene matches: 8. CDR3 length: 16 residues. This CDR3 reads CASSLPGQGKSYEQYF. The CDR3 region has the DNA TGTGCCAGCAGTTTACCGGGACAGGGCAAATCCTACGAGCAGTACTTC.

The CDR3 is CASSLLRGEQYF. The CDR3 DNA is TGTGCCAGCAGCTTACTGAGAGGTGAGCAGTACTTC. The chain is built from TRBV11-2 and TRBJ2-7; D remains ambiguous. Germline values: CDR1 SGHAT, CDR2 FQNNGV. With 2 bases removed from V and 7 bases from J, the gap between germline ends came to 9 bases. The CDR3 consists of 12 residues.

This clone was found a few times. This chain uses TRBV28 with TRBJ2-1; tentative D call: TRBD2 (5 bases). The CDR3 runs to 17 residues. V was clipped by 5 bases and J by 2 bases, with 19 bases between them. The germline gives CDR1 MDHEN, CDR2 SYDVKM. The CDR3 protein is CASSQTNRDTTYNEQFF. CDR3 DNA sequence: TGTGCCAGCAGTCAGACCAACCGGGATACGACCTACAATGAGCAGTTCTTC.

This clone was seen a handful of times. The chain uses TRBV5-6 and TRBJ2-7; D might be TRBD2 (7 bases). The CDR3 contains 14 residues. Germline V gives CDR1 SGHDT, CDR2 YYEEEE. V was shortened by 0 bases and J by 5 bases, with 12 bases between the two germline ends. CDR3 protein: CASSLGRGQDEQYF. CDR3 nucleotide sequence: TGTGCCAGCAGCTTGGGGCGGGGGCAAGACGAGCAGTACTTC. Full variable domain (remainder filled in from reference TRBV5-6 and TRBJ2-7): DAGVTQSPTHLIKTRGQQVTLRCSPKSGHDTVSWYQQALGQGPQFIFQYYEEEERQRGNFPDRFSGHQFPNYSSELNVNALLLGDSALYLCASSLGRGQDEQYFGPGTRLTVT.

The CDR3 DNA sequence: TGCGCCAGCAGCCAAGAGGTCCCTTCAGGGACCCAGTACTTC. Encoded protein: CASSQEVPSGTQYF. The rearrangement joins TRBV4-3 to TRBJ2-5; no clear D gene. Germline V gene lookup returns CDR1 LGHNA and CDR2 YSLEER. Trimming took off 0 bases at V and 7 bases at J, with 12 bases between the two ends. This CDR3 region has 14 residues.

The gene calls are TRBV19 and TRBJ1-1; 7 positions match TRBD1. With V trimmed by 10 bases and J by 4 bases, 15 bases remained unmatched. Germline CDR1 is LNHDA and CDR2 is SQIVND (reference sequence). The CDR3 is made up of 15 amino acids. CDR3 protein: CATNILRGPSTEAFF. The CDR3 region has the DNA TGTGCCACAAATATTCTTAGGGGGCCTAGCACTGAAGCTTTCTTT.

CDR3 bases: TGCAGCGGTAAGGCACAGGGGGCATCCTACAATGAGCAGTTCTTC. Translated: CSGKAQGASYNEQFF. The chain links TRBV29-1 to TRBJ2-1; 9 nucleotides align to TRBD1. Germline V lookup: CDR1 SQVTM, CDR2 ANQGSEA. V lost 7 bases, J lost 1 base, and 8 bases stayed unmatched. CDR3 length: 15 amino acids.

This chain connects TRBV15 to TRBJ2-1, with 10 bases lining up with TRBD2. In germline, CDR1 is LNHNV, CDR2 YYDKDF (reference sequence). Losses at the gene ends were 2 bases for V and 7 bases for J; bases not matched to a gene: 11. The CDR3 is 17 residues long. The DNA for the CDR3 is TGTGCCACCAGCAGACGCGCATCTAGCGGGAGCGGTAATGAGCAGTTCTTC. It codes for CATSRRASSGSGNEQFF.

CDR3 in amino acids: CASSVDGTTYNEQFF. The CDR3 DNA is TGTGCCAGCAGCGTAGACGGGACTACCTACAATGAGCAGTTCTTC. V is TRBV9 and J is TRBJ2-1, with 7 bases that match TRBD2. The CDR3 has 15 residues. Trimming removed 0 bases from V and 2 bases from J; junction bases left unmatched: 2. CDR1 and CDR2 from the germline V gene are SGDLS and YYNGEE.

The CDR3 reads CAISETFTGGYGYTF. The CDR3 coding sequence is TGTGCCATCAGTGAGACCTTTACAGGGGGCTATGGCTACACCTTC. The rearrangement uses TRBV10-3 and TRBJ1-2; 8 bases match TRBD1. Germline CDR1 reads ENHRY; CDR2 reads SYGVKD. After removal of 2 bases from V and 4 bases from J, the junction contained 6 bases not matched to a gene. CDR3 size: 15 residues.

The chain couples TRBV28 to TRBJ2-3, with D tentatively TRBD1 (6 bases). The germline V gene encodes CDR1 MDHEN and CDR2 SYDVKM. This CDR3 has 15 residues. The V end was cut by 5 bases, the J end by 2 bases, with 14 bases between. The CDR3 reads CASSIRQVVTDTQYF. DNA for the CDR3: TGTGCCAGCAGTATACGACAGGTTGTCACAGATACGCAGTATTTT.

This clone was seen more than once but under ten times. In DNA form, the CDR3 reads TGCGCCAGCAGCCAGGCTTTCCAGGGGGCTGTGGCAGATACGCAGTATTTT. It codes for CASSQAFQGAVADTQYF. The chain employs TRBV4-1 and TRBJ2-3, with 8 bases aligning to TRBD1. V gave up 3 bases and J gave up 4 bases; unmatched junction bases: 12. The CDR3 contains 17 residues. Germline lookup yields CDR1 MGHRA and CDR2 YSYEKL.

The count of this clone is one. The gene calls are TRBV9 and TRBJ1-5, with unresolved D. Trimming left V 5 bases short and J 0 bases short, with 12 bases between. The germline gives CDR1 SGDLS, CDR2 YYNGEE. CDR3 length: 15 residues. CDR3 loop: CASSADIDSNQPQHF. The CDR3 DNA is TGTGCCAGCAGTGCCGACATAGATAGCAATCAGCCCCAGCATTTT.

The genes are TRBV3-1 (or the pseudogene TRBV3-2) and TRBJ2-2; 9 positions match TRBD2. Trimming took 1 base from V and 7 from J; bases not matched to a gene: 10. The CDR3 runs 17 residues. The germline gives CDR1 LGHDT, CDR2 YNNKEL (reference sequence). CDR3 residues: CASSQGLGGRAHGELFF. CDR3 bases: TGTGCCAGCAGCCAAGGTTTGGGCGGGAGGGCCCACGGGGAGCTGTTTTTT.

The chain joins TRBV7-2 to TRBJ2-7, with a weak D call TRBD1 (5 bases). The CDR3 totals 12 residues. The ends were cut back, 6 bases at V and 3 bases at J, with 9 bases in the middle. CDR1 and CDR2 (germline): SGHTA, FQGNSA. Written as DNA, the CDR3 is TGTGCCAGCAGTGACAGTGGCTACGAGCAGTACTTC. Translated: CASSDSGYEQYF.

This clone came up once. This rearrangement joins TRBV11-2 to TRBJ2-3, with TRBD2 identical over 9 bases. Germline V gene data show CDR1 as SGHAT and CDR2 as FQNNGV. The CDR3 length is 15 residues. V lost 8 bases, J lost 3 bases, and 9 bases stayed unmatched. The CDR3 sequence is CASGFSGSRTDTQYF. CDR3 bases: TGTGCCAGCGGATTTAGCGGGAGTAGAACAGATACGCAGTATTTT.

The chain combines TRBV11-2 with TRBJ2-1; D perhaps matches TRBD1 (6 bases). Germline V gene sequence: CDR1 SGHAT, CDR2 FQNNGV. V shed 3 bases and J shed 4 bases, with 7 bases lying between them. The CDR3 has 13 amino acids. CDR3 sequence (DNA): TGTGCCAGCAGCTTGGACAGATACAATGAGCAGTTCTTC. It translates to CASSLDRYNEQFF.

In this sample, this clone turned up once. V is TRBV28 and J is TRBJ2-2; the D gene is possibly TRBD2 (6 bases). The CDR3 is made up of 17 amino acids. Germline V lookup: CDR1 MDHEN, CDR2 SYDVKM. Deletions cut 4 bases from V and 7 bases from J, with 22 bases between. CDR3 sequence (DNA): TGTGCCAGCAGTTCCCGACTAGGGAGGAATAATGGCGGGGAGCTGTTTTTT. Translated: CASSSRLGRNNGGELFF.

Notes on this clone: The junction departs from germline at one end; a sequencing error may be responsible. This sequence joins TRBV6-5 and TRBJ2-3; 11 nucleotides align to TRBD1. There are 12 residues in the CDR3. Germline CDR1 reads MNHEY; CDR2 reads SVGAGI. CDR3 bases: TGTGCCAGCAGGGACAGGGGGCCAGACCTTTTTTTT. It yields the protein CASRDRGPDLFF.

Concerning this clone itself: Other DNA sequences within the sample encode an identical CDR3. The chain has TRBV7-9 and TRBJ2-1; 7 nucleotides agree with TRBD2. This CDR3 region has 15 residues. The germline CDR1 and CDR2 sequences are SEHNR and FQNEAQ (reference sequence). The J segment lost 4 bases and the V segment lost 1 base, leaving 4 bases of the junction unmatched. The CDR3 nucleotides read TGTGCCAGCAGCTTAGGGCTAGCGGAGTACAATGAGCAGTTCTTC. Residues: CASSLGLAEYNEQFF.

This clone is labeled large. The chain recombines TRBV12-3 or TRBV12-4 with TRBJ2-7, with D perhaps TRBD2 (5 bases). Trimming took off 5 bases at V and 7 bases at J, with 9 bases between the two ends. CDR3 size: 11 residues. CDR3 coding DNA: TGTGCCAGCAGTAGCGGCGGGGAGCAGTACTTC. Protein: CASSSGGEQYF.

This clone was picked up a small number of times. The chain recombines TRBV11-3 with TRBJ2-5, with TRBD2 identical over 7 bases. The CDR3 has 15 residues. Germline CDR1 and CDR2: SGHNT and YENEEA. V trimming: 5 bases; J trimming: 5 bases; junction bases outside the gene matches: 11. CDR3 in DNA: TGTGCCAGCAGCCCTAGCGGAAATTGGGGGGAGACCCAGTACTTC. Amino acids: CASSPSGNWGETQYF.

The rearrangement joins TRBV12-3 or TRBV12-4 to TRBJ2-2; D remains ambiguous. Deletions cut 4 bases from V and 7 bases from J, with 10 bases between. CDR3 size: 13 residues. The CDR3 sequence: CASSSTVIGELFF. For the CDR3, the DNA is TGTGCCAGCAGTTCCACAGTTATCGGGGAGCTGTTTTTT.

The CDR3 loop is CASSSGQGAAAYGYTF. CDR3 coding DNA: TGCGCCAGCAGCTCGGGACAGGGGGCGGCGGCCTATGGCTACACCTTC. J is TRBJ1-2 and V is TRBV5-1; 12 nucleotides line up with TRBD1. Looked up from germline, CDR1 is SGHRS and CDR2 is YFSETQ. This CDR3 is built from 16 residues. Trimming removed 3 bases from V and 4 bases from J; junction bases left unmatched: 7.